This T cell receptor (beta chain) was identified during a study of beta chain features in type 1 diabetes. The sequenced template was cDNA made from the entire isolated RNA. The data were produced by immunoSEQ multiplex PCR, yet TCRdb's version contains in-frame clones alone and is incomplete. The data contain fewer than 550,000 clones, 10% to 12% of them singletons. Comment on this clone: Its target is not known.

Regarding the study as a whole: Naive, central memory and Treg TCRB repertoires appeared more alike in patients than in healthy donors.

Sorting based on CD45RO/CCR7/CD25/CD127/CD95/CD27 separated CD4+ naive, central memory, regulatory and stem cell-like memory cells. The germline V gene encodes CDR1 SGDLS and CDR2 YYNGEE. The CDR3 spans 16 residues. The V gene end was trimmed by 0 bases and the J gene end by 6 bases; junction bases not matched to a gene: 8. Specimen: naive CD4+ T cells from blood. This sequence originates from a young woman in good health. V and J are TRBV9 and TRBJ2-1; 8 nucleotides agree with TRBD2. The CDR3 reads CASSVALAAYLNEQFF. The DNA for the CDR3 is TGTGCCAGCAGCGTAGCACTAGCGGCCTACCTCAATGAGCAGTTCTTC.